The rows below give T cell receptor beta chains drawn from one sample of a study of early T cells in non-severe SARS-CoV-2 infection. MiXCR was run by TCRdb on the 5' RACE reads, yielding one entry per CDR3 protein. This repertoire shows 70,000 or so distinct CDR3 sequences, more than 10% found once; its top ten account for around 1.8%. Sequencing was done on a sample of whole blood. These receptors all stem from an adult who was a healthcare worker with PCR-confirmed SARS-CoV-2 infection or an uninfected control (not recorded which). CDR3s include the opening cysteine and the closing phenylalanine or tryptophan.

v_gene	j_gene	len	CDR3aa
TRBV5-1	TRBJ1-2	15	CASSLTWRDLKAYTF
TRBV6-4	TRBJ1-1	14	CASRGPQGNTEAFF
TRBV20-1	TRBJ2-3	14	CSACPSGGTDTQYF
TRBV6-6	TRBJ1-4	15	CASSRKGVGDEKLFF
TRBV5-6	TRBJ2-6	17	CASSLTGGASGANVLTF
TRBV18	TRBJ1-2	12	CASSDRIYGYTF
TRBV7-3	TRBJ2-1	15	CASSLDLSSYNEQFF
TRBV18	TRBJ1-4	14	CASSVQQGSEKLFF
TRBV5-1	TRBJ2-2	14	CASSYGGLSGELFF
TRBV2	TRBJ1-1	11	CASSAATEAFF
TRBV11-2	TRBJ1-2	13	CASSLGQAYGYTF
TRBV7-3	TRBJ2-3	13	CASSEDARGTQYF
TRBV7-7	TRBJ2-1	13	CASSATSGGTQFF
TRBV20-1	TRBJ2-3	15	CSASPTSGGADTQYF
TRBV12-5	TRBJ2-1	16	CASGNPTGVANNEQFF
TRBV20-1	TRBJ2-5	14	CSASLAGRQETQYF
TRBV20-1	TRBJ2-7	13	CSARLAVGYEQYF